Following are 7 T cell receptor beta chains from one sample sequenced in a study of Ad26.COV2.S vaccination and SARS-CoV-2 variants. Treatment in this sample: roughly 19 received Ad26.COV2.S at low or high dose, single or two shots; 5 received placebo; per-sample allocation not given. All samples were drawn on day 63, counting from the first vaccine or placebo injection. Measured with immunoSEQ multiplex PCR; TCRdb has only the in-frame clones, and not every one. The data contain 300,000 to 400,000 clones, approximately 85% of them singletons. This material consisted of peripheral blood, taken in a trial of Ad26.COV2.S vaccine versus placebo. These receptors came from a person aged 18 to 65 who received the Ad26.COV2.S COVID-19 vaccine or a placebo.

The chain is built from TRBV30 and TRBJ1-2, with a weak D call TRBD1 (6 bases). The V gene lost 7 bases and the J gene lost 4 bases, with 13 bases spanning the gap. The CDR3 runs 12 residues. Germline loops: CDR1 GTSNPN, CDR2 SVGIG (reference sequence). CDR3 nucleotides: TGTGCCTCCACCGGGACATTCTATGGCTACACCTTC. It codes for CASTGTFYGYTF.

V is TRBV5-8 and J is TRBJ2-2, with D possibly being TRBD2 (7 bases). The CDR3 is 17 amino acids. CDR1 and CDR2 (germline): SGHTS, YDEGEE. V lost 1 base, J lost 2 bases, and 15 bases lay in between. The CDR3 is CASSLIRGALNTGELFF. The CDR3 DNA reads as TGTGCCAGCAGCTTGATCCGGGGGGCGCTTAACACCGGGGAGCTGTTTTTT.

Worth noting for this clone: Additional DNA sequences in this sample encode the identical CDR3. DNA of the CDR3: TGCGCCAGCAGCTTAGCGGTGAGCTCCTACAATGAGCAGTTCTTC. Its translation: CASSLAVSSYNEQFF. The chain links TRBV5-1 to TRBJ2-1; tentatively, D is TRBD2 (5 bases). V lost 2 bases, J lost 0 bases, and 9 bases lay in between. Germline V gives CDR1 SGHRS, CDR2 YFSETQ. The CDR3 totals 15 residues.

The J gene is TRBJ2-7, the V gene TRBV27; D unclear. CDR3 length: 13 amino acids. Trimming stripped 5 bases from V and 0 bases from J, with 8 bases between. From germline, CDR1 is MNHEY and CDR2 SMNVEV (reference sequence). The chain's CDR3 is CASSESLSYEQYF. In DNA, the CDR3 is TGTGCCAGCAGTGAGTCACTCTCCTACGAGCAGTACTTC.

This rearrangement joins TRBV10-3 to TRBJ2-7; 8 nucleotides line up with TRBD1. The germline gives CDR1 ENHRY, CDR2 SYGVKD. The ends lost 3 bases at V and 3 bases at J; junction bases unmatched: 10. CDR3 size: 16 residues. CDR3 amino acids: CAISDSPGQALYEQYF. The CDR3 DNA follows: TGTGCCATCAGTGACTCTCCGGGACAGGCTCTCTACGAGCAGTACTTC.

J is TRBJ1-6 and V is TRBV15; D possibly corresponds to TRBD1 (5 bases). This CDR3 contains 15 residues. V gave up 1 base and J gave up 8 bases, with 12 bases separating them. Germline-derived CDR1 and CDR2 are LNHNV and YYDKDF (reference sequence). The CDR3 DNA follows: TGTGCCACCAGCAGAGTGGCAGGGTGGGATTCACCCCTCCACTTT. Translation: CATSRVAGWDSPLHF.

CDR3 sequence: CASSLGPAGVLVNEQFF. CDR3 nucleotides: TGTGCCAGCAGCTTAGGACCAGCGGGAGTTCTTGTCAATGAGCAGTTCTTC. The rearrangement joins TRBV7-2 to TRBJ2-1, with 8 nucleotides matching TRBD2. CDR1 and CDR2 from the germline V gene are SGHTA and FQGNSA. The V segment lost 1 base and the J segment 6 bases; nucleotides outside the gene matches: 11. CDR3 length: 17 residues.